This entry is about one T cell receptor beta chain. Its antigen is unknown. It has no much larger one-base neighbor in the sample; base qualities were not kept. These data belong to a study of OX40 agonist ivuxolimab in advanced cancers. Regarding the research as a whole: The costimulatory receptor OX40 (CD134) was targeted by ivuxolimab, a fully human IgG2 agonistic monoclonal antibody. In the dose-escalation cohort, 82.7% of patients were male, and the mean age was roughly 60 years, with a range of about 23 to 90. The paper covers the monotherapy dose-escalation part of the phase I ivuxolimab trial, which included N ≈ 50 patients. Intravenous ivuxolimab was administered to patients every 2 weeks at six dose levels: 0.01, 0.1, 0.3, 1.5, 3 and 10 mg/kg. Peripheral TCRbeta sequencing was intended to test whether TCR sequence diversity was altered and clonal T-cell expansion was caused by ivuxolimab. Patients were allowed to have had prior anti-PD-1, anti-PD-L1 or anti-CTLA-4 therapy, and around 41% of the dose-escalation patients had previously received checkpoint inhibitors. Partial responses were achieved by three dose-escalation patients, of whom one had hepatocellular carcinoma and two had cutaneous melanoma. Of the approximately 54 patients in dose escalation, about 19 had hepatocellular carcinoma, about 15 had melanoma, 9 had renal cell carcinoma and 9 had head and neck cancer.

Patients with a history of autoimmune disease or receiving systemic immunosuppression were excluded from the trial. In every dose cohort, peripheral blood was drawn for TCR sequencing at baseline, cycle 4 day 1, and cycle 7 day 1. The samples were taken from a phase I, first-in-human, multicenter, open-label dose-escalation trial of ivuxolimab. Adults with locally advanced or metastatic melanoma, renal cell carcinoma, hepatocellular carcinoma or head and neck squamous cell carcinoma were enrolled in the trial. Before TCR sequencing, CD4+ T cells and CD8+ T cells were sorted from peripheral blood as separate populations. The CDR3 measures 15 amino acids from cysteine to phenylalanine. The entry retains the CDR3 DNA only, 45 bases that are in frame from base 1. The germline ends are 7 bases apart after V is trimmed by 1 base and J by 0 bases. The CDR1 and CDR2 encoded by the germline V gene are SGHTA and FQGNSA.

Paper-wide results and their limitations: Clonal expansion of both CD4+ and CD8+ blood T cells was observed from baseline to week 6 at doses 0.1 to 3.0 mg/kg. Antigen specificity was not determined for the clonally expanded peripheral T cells. In the 0.1-3.0 mg/kg groups, partial responders had among the lowest normalized peripheral clonal expansion, particularly in CD8+ T cells. Low levels of normalized T-cell clonal expansion were also shown by some nonresponding patients. After ivuxolimab, expanded clones were on average more numerous among CD8+ T cells than among CD4+ T cells.

Genomic DNA was isolated from the sorted cells so that the TCRbeta CDR3 region could be sequenced. TCRbeta CDR3 regions were sequenced using the immunoSEQ Assay. Entries here come from immuneACCESS through TCRdb and include only in-frame sequences with V and J called. Some clones fail to appear in such tables; in the studies checked, an unresolved V gene covers under half of the shortfall, and the cause of the remainder is unknown. The sample contains about 71,000 clones, over 80% of them found a single time. The ten most abundant clones make up roughly 15% of the sample. This clonotype was obtained from an adult with an advanced solid tumor such as melanoma, head and neck, liver or kidney cancer. This chain joins TRBV7-2 to TRBJ1-5; no D gene call is confident. The sample consisted of CD4+ or CD8+ T cells sorted from blood, taken in a trial of the OX40 agonist ivuxolimab. The bases are TGTGCCAGCAGCTTAGAATGGGGTAGCAATCAGCCCCAGCATTTT. Its product reads: CASSLEWGSNQPQHF.